This TCR beta chain was sequenced in a study of identifying expanded T cells in peripheral blood. General study findings and limits: Approximately 2-week clone count variance significantly increased as total template count grew.

Repertoires were generated with immunoSEQ multiplex PCR, while TCRdb's copy carries only in-frame clones and drops some. This table has around 130,000 clones, 70% to 90% appearing once. With regard to this clone: Its target is unknown.

This CDR3 comprises 15 residues. The TCR originated in a person aged 18 to 70 in good health. Sequences were obtained from blood. The chain has TRBV21-1 and TRBJ2-3; the table's D call, TRBD2, was not checked against the DNA. TRBV21-1 is a recognized pseudogene. The CDR3 sequence: CASSKGSGDADTQYF. CDR3 DNA sequence: TGTGCCAGCAGCAAAGGTAGCGGGGACGCAGATACGCAGTATTTT.